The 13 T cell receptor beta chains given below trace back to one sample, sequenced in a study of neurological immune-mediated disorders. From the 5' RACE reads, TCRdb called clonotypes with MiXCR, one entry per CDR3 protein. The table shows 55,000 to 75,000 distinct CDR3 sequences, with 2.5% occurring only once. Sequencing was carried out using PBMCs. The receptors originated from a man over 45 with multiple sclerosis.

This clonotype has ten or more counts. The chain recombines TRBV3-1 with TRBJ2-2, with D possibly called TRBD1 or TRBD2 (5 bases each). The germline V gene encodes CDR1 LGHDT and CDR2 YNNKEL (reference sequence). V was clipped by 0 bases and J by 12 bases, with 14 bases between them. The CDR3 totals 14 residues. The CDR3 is CASSQDAGALKLFF. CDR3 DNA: TGTGCCAGCAGCCAAGACGCCGGGGCCCTTAAGCTGTTTTTT.

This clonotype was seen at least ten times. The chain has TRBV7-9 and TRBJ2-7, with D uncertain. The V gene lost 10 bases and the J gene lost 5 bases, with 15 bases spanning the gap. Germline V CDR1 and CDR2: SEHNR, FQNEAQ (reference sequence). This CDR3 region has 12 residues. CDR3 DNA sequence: TGTGCCACGCTTGACCCGAGGAACGAGCAGTACTTC. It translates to CATLDPRNEQYF. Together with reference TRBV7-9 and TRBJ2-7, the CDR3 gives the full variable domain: DTGVSQNPRHKITKRGQNVTFRCDPISEHNRLYWYRQTLGQGPEFLTYFQNEAQLEKSRLLSDRFSAERPKGSFSTLEIQRTEQGDSAMYLCATLDPRNEQYFGPGTRLTVT.

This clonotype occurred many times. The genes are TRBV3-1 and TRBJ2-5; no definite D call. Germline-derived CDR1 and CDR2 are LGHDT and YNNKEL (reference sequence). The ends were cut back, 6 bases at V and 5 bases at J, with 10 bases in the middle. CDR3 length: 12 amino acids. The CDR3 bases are TGTGCCAGCAGATCCCTCCTGGAGACCCAGTACTTC. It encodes CASRSLLETQYF.

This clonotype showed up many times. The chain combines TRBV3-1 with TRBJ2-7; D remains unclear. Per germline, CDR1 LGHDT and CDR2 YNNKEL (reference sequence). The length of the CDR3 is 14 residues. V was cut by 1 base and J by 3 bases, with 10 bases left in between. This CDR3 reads CASSQVIVGYEQYF. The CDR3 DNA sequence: TGTGCCAGCAGCCAAGTAATAGTTGGCTACGAGCAGTACTTC.

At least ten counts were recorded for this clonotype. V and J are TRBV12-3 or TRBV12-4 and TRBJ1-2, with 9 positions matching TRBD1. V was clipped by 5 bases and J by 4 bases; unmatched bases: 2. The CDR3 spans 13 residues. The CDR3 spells CASSRDRAYGYTF. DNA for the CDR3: TGTGCCAGCAGTCGGGACAGGGCCTATGGCTACACCTTC.

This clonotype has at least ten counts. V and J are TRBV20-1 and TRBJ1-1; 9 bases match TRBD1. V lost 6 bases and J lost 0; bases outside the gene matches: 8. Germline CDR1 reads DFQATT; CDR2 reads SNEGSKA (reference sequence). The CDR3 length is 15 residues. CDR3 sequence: CSAGTGRGMNTEAFF. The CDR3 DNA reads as TGCAGTGCCGGGACAGGGCGGGGCATGAACACTGAAGCTTTCTTT.

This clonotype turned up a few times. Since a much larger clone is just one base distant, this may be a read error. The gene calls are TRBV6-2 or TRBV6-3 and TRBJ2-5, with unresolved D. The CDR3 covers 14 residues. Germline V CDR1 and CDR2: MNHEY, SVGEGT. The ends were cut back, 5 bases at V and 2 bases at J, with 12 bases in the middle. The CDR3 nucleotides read TGTGCCAGCAGTCAAGGAAAGGAGCAAGAGACCCAGTACTTC. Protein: CASSQGKEQETQYF.

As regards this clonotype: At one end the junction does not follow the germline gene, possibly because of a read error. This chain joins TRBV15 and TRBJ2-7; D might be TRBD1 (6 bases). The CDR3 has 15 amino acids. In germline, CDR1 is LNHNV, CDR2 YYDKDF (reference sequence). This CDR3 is CATSRDLRGSDEQYF. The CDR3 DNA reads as TGTGCCACCAGCAGAGATCTCAGGGGCTCCGACGAGCAGTACTTC.

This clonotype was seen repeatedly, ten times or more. The CDR3: CASSLAGASADTQYF. The CDR3 nucleotides are TGCGCCAGCAGCTTAGCAGGGGCGAGCGCAGATACGCAGTATTTT. The V gene is TRBV5-1, the J gene TRBJ2-3; D might be TRBD1 (6 bases). The CDR3 length is 15 residues. CDR1 and CDR2 (germline): SGHRS, YFSETQ. Trimming took 2 bases from V and 4 from J, leaving 14 bases between them.

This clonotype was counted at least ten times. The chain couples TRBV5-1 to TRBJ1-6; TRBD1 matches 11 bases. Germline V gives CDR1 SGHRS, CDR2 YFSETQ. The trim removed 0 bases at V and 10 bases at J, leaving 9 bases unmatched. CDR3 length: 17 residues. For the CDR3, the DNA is TGCGCCAGCAGCTTGGCCGGACAGGGGGCGCGAGGGTCACCCCTCCACTTT. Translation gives CASSLAGQGARGSPLHF.

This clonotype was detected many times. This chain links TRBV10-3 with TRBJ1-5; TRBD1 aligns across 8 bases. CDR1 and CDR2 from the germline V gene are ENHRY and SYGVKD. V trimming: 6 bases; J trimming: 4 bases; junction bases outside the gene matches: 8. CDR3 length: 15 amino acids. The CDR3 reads CAIRETGEVNQPQHF. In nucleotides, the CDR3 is TGTGCCATCAGAGAGACAGGGGAAGTAAATCAGCCCCAGCATTTT.

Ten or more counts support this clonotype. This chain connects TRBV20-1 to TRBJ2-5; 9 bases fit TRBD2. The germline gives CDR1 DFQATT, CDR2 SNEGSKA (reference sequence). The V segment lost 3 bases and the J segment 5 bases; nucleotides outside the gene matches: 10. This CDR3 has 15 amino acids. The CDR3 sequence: CSASPGSGGAETQYF. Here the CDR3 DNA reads TGCAGTGCTAGCCCGGGTAGCGGGGGCGCGGAGACCCAGTACTTC.

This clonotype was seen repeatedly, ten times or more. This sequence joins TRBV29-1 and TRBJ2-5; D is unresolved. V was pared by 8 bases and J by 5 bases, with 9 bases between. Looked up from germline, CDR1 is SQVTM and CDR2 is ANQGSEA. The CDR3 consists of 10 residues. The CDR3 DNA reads TGCAGCATCCGTCGGGAGACCCAGTACTTC. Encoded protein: CSIRRETQYF.